This T cell receptor beta chain is drawn from a study of beta chain features in type 1 diabetes. Study details: Sorted cells from all samples, numbering roughly 100 million, were examined. Study outcomes and limitations: PCR might favor shorter templates, but any such skew would affect patients and controls equally. When Type 1 diabetes patients were examined, their TCRB CDR3s proved moderately but significantly shorter in all four CD4+ subsets.

This clone was picked up a small number of times. Its target is not known. Germline-derived CDR1 and CDR2 are SGHRS and YFSETQ. CDR3 size: 13 residues. V was clipped by 5 bases and J by 7 bases; unmatched bases: 3. The authors reverse transcribed all of the isolated RNA, so sequencing captured expressed TCRB transcripts. Profiling relied on immunoSEQ multiplex PCR, and the TCRdb table lists in-frame clones only, not all of them. Altogether over 200,000 clones are present, roughly a tenth being singletons, with the ten largest covering about 0.018%. The TCR was taken from a young man with type 1 diabetes. Source material: naive CD4+ T cells from blood. J is TRBJ1-4 and V is TRBV5-1; 9 bases map to TRBD1. CDR3 bases: TGCGCCAGCAGGACAGGGGGAGCTGAAAAACTGTTTTTT. Translated: CASRTGGAEKLFF. The variable domain in full, with the rest retrieved from reference TRBV5-1 and TRBJ1-4, is KAGVTQTPRYLIKTRGQQVTLSCSPISGHRSVSWYQQTPGQGLQFLFEYFSETQRNKGNFPGRFSGRQFSNSRSEMNVSTLELGDSALYLCASRTGGAEKLFFGSGTQLSVL.